Shown below are 11 T cell receptor beta chains from a single sample sequenced in a study of early T cells in non-severe SARS-CoV-2 infection. MiXCR, applied by TCRdb to the 5' RACE reads, yields one record per CDR3 protein. The sample yields about 52,000 distinct CDR3 sequences, approximately 10% seen once. Material for sequencing was whole blood. Receptor source: an adult who was a healthcare worker with PCR-confirmed SARS-CoV-2 infection or an uninfected control (not recorded which).

This clonotype has a count of ten or more. The rearrangement uses TRBV7-2 and TRBJ1-6; unclear D gene. This CDR3 comprises 15 residues. From germline, CDR1 is SGHTA and CDR2 FQGNSA. Trimming took off 5 bases at V and 8 bases at J, with 16 bases between the two ends. The CDR3 nucleotides read TGTGCCAGCAGCCTCTCAGCTCAGAGCGATTCACCCCTCCACTTT. It specifies CASSLSAQSDSPLHF.

This clonotype was counted between two and nine times. The CDR3 DNA is TGTGCCAGTAGTACCCGGGACCTTCGCGGGGGGAACACTGAAGCTTTCTTT. Its translation is CASSTRDLRGGNTEAFF. The rearrangement uses TRBV19 and TRBJ1-1, with D perhaps TRBD1 (5 bases). Germline CDR1 and CDR2: LNHDA and SQIVND (reference sequence). Trimming stripped 4 bases from V and 1 base from J, with 19 bases between. There are 17 residues in the CDR3.

This clonotype was recorded many times. The V call is TRBV12-5, the J call TRBJ2-2; no clear D gene. Germline assignment: CDR1 LGHNT and CDR2 FRNRAP. V lost 7 bases and J 3 bases, leaving 6 bases between the germline ends. The CDR3 has 12 residues. CDR3 amino acids: CASAYHTGELFF. The CDR3 DNA reads TGTGCTAGTGCCTATCACACCGGGGAGCTGTTTTTT.

The chain combines TRBV5-1 with TRBJ2-1; D might be TRBD1 (6 bases). V gave up 1 base and J gave up 6 bases, with 8 bases separating them. Germline CDR1 is SGHRS and CDR2 is YFSETQ. This CDR3 is 13 amino acids long. In DNA form, the CDR3 reads TGCGCCAGCAGCTTGAGGGGGAGCAATGAGCAGTTCTTC. It encodes CASSLRGSNEQFF.

The table lists this clonotype with many counts. This rearrangement joins TRBV3-1 to TRBJ1-1; D remains ambiguous. The V and J ends lost 1 base and 2 bases respectively, with 8 bases between them. Germline CDR1 and CDR2: LGHDT and YNNKEL (reference sequence). The CDR3 has 14 residues. This chain's CDR3 is CASSQVEGNTEAFF. DNA for the CDR3: TGTGCCAGCAGCCAAGTCGAGGGTAACACTGAAGCTTTCTTT.

This clonotype was seen repeatedly, ten times or more. The chain recombines TRBV14 with TRBJ2-1, with 12 bases identical to TRBD2. The CDR3 contains 15 residues. In germline, CDR1 is SGHDN, CDR2 FVKESK. Losses at the gene ends were 4 bases for V and 7 bases for J; bases not matched to a gene: 5. Here the CDR3 reads CASSLGLAGRNEQFF. The CDR3 DNA reads as TGTGCCAGCAGCCTCGGACTAGCGGGGAGAAATGAGCAGTTCTTC.

V usage is TRBV4-2 and J usage is TRBJ1-2; D gene ambiguous. The CDR3 extends over 15 amino acids. Germline CDR1 LGHNA, CDR2 YNFKEQ. The V end was cut by 0 bases, the J end by 4 bases, with 12 bases between. The CDR3 sequence: CASSQDIGPFYGYTF. The CDR3 coding sequence is TGTGCCAGCAGCCAAGATATCGGCCCTTTCTATGGCTACACCTTC.

This clonotype was recorded once. The V and J genes are TRBV6-1 and TRBJ2-7, with TRBD2 as a possible D gene (5 bases). The germline gives CDR1 MNHNS, CDR2 SASEGT. Trimming removed 7 bases at V and 7 bases at J, with 11 bases between. CDR3 length: 11 residues. The CDR3 spells CASTRAGEQYF. The CDR3 nucleotides are TGTGCCAGCACGAGGGCCGGGGAGCAGTACTTC.

This chain connects TRBV7-6 to TRBJ1-5; D is unclear. The CDR3 is 13 amino acids. V lost 5 bases and J 2 bases, leaving 7 bases between the germline ends. Germline V gene data show CDR1 as SGHVS and CDR2 as FNYEAQ. The CDR3 DNA reads TGTGCCAGCAGCCCAGCCCGCAATCAGCCCCAGCATTTT. It encodes CASSPARNQPQHF. The full variable domain, with the rest looked up from reference TRBV7-6 and TRBJ1-5, is GAGVSQSPRYKVTKRGQDVALRCDPISGHVSLYWYRQALGQGPEFLTYFNYEAQQDKSGLPNDRFSAERPEGSISTLTIQRTEQRDSAMYRCASSPARNQPQHFGDGTRLSIL.

This clonotype was found a few times. CDR3 sequence (DNA): TGTGCCAGCAGCTTACTGGGGGGGAGGGACGAGCAGTACTTC. The encoded protein is CASSLLGGRDEQYF. The chain has TRBV7-2 and TRBJ2-7; 7 positions agree with TRBD2. The V and J ends lost 2 bases and 5 bases, in that order; junction bases with no gene match: 6. The CDR3 is 14 amino acids. Germline V gene lookup returns CDR1 SGHTA and CDR2 FQGNSA.

This clonotype came up a few times. This chain connects TRBV9 to TRBJ1-4; TRBD1 agrees at 9 bases. CDR3 length: 17 residues. Germline CDR1 reads SGDLS; CDR2 reads YYNGEE. V lost 2 bases, J lost 7 bases, and 12 bases stayed unmatched. Here the CDR3 DNA reads TGTGCCAGCAGCGTGGGGCACCGGGACAGGGCGATTGAAAAACTGTTTTTT. It codes for CASSVGHRDRAIEKLFF.